The 14 T cell receptor beta chains reported below all come from one sample, sequenced in a study of human T cells and chemical hapten exposure. Regarding time point: patch test 3, about 24 weeks after DPC sensitization. Indicated treatment: therapeutic diphenylcyclopropenone sensitization with weekly scalp DPC. Using its own MiXCR run on the RACE reads, TCRdb lists one record per CDR3 protein. The top ten hold 16% of the sample, which has fewer than 55,000 distinct CDR3 sequences, 9.9% seen once. The material was whole blood, obtained in connection with sensitization to the hapten diphenylcyclopropenone (DPC). These receptors all come from a woman aged 40 to 50 with alopecia areata. Some clones in this sample may be carry-over from other donors' samples.

This chain connects TRBV7-9 to TRBJ2-1; D is tentatively TRBD1 or TRBD2 (5 bases each). Trimming removed 6 bases at V and 0 bases at J, with 9 bases between. Germline V gene lookup returns CDR1 SEHNR and CDR2 FQNEAQ (reference sequence). The CDR3 is 14 residues long. The CDR3 coding sequence is TGTGCCAGCAGGGGGGTTTTCTCCTACAATGAGCAGTTCTTC. Residues: CASRGVFSYNEQFF. The full variable domain, its missing parts supplied by reference TRBV7-9 and TRBJ2-1, is DTGVSQNPRHKITKRGQNVTFRCDPISEHNRLYWYRQTLGQGPEFLTYFQNEAQLEKSRLLSDRFSAERPKGSFSTLEIQRTEQGDSAMYLCASRGVFSYNEQFFGPGTRLTVL.

The gene calls are TRBV3-1 and TRBJ2-5, with 7 bases that match TRBD2. The ends lost 0 bases at V and 2 bases at J; junction bases unmatched: 6. CDR1 is LGHDT and CDR2 is YNNKEL in the germline V gene (reference sequence). This CDR3 contains 16 residues. CDR3 region: CASSQEGTMVQETQYF. DNA of the CDR3: TGTGCCAGCAGCCAAGAAGGGACTATGGTACAAGAGACCCAGTACTTC.

The chain has TRBV4-1 and TRBJ1-1; D not resolved. V gave up 8 bases and J gave up 4 bases, with 14 bases separating them. Germline values: CDR1 MGHRA, CDR2 YSYEKL. This CDR3 has 13 residues. The CDR3 DNA is TGCGCCAGCGGACCGGGTCCCGGCACTGAAGCTTTCTTT. Protein sequence: CASGPGPGTEAFF.

This clonotype has just a few counts. The rearrangement links TRBV11-2 to TRBJ1-2, with 9 bases matching TRBD1. V lost 3 bases and J lost 4; bases outside the gene matches: 9. Germline values: CDR1 SGHAT, CDR2 FQNNGV. The CDR3 contains 16 residues. DNA for the CDR3: TGTGCCAGCAGCTTGGGTTACAGGGGGCTAATCTATGGCTACACCTTC. Translation: CASSLGYRGLIYGYTF.

This clonotype was counted only a few times. The genes are TRBV5-6 and TRBJ1-2, with 8 bases that match TRBD1. Germline loops: CDR1 SGHDT, CDR2 YYEEEE. Trimming took 4 bases from V and 3 from J; bases not matched to a gene: 8. CDR3 length: 15 amino acids. DNA for the CDR3: TGTGCCAGCAGCCTGGGACAGGTGATTTACTATGGCTACACCTTC. Its translation is CASSLGQVIYYGYTF.

This chain links TRBV4-3 with TRBJ1-5; TRBD1 agrees at 11 bases. The J segment lost 7 bases and the V segment lost 3 bases, leaving 2 bases of the junction unmatched. Germline CDR1 LGHNA, CDR2 YSLEER. The CDR3 extends over 14 amino acids. CDR3 in DNA: TGCGCCAGCAGCCAGGACAGGGGGCTCCAGCCCCAGCATTTT. As protein: CASSQDRGLQPQHF.

The chain carries TRBV5-1 and TRBJ2-5; D is tentatively TRBD1 or TRBD2 (5 bases each). The CDR3 loop spans 13 amino acids. Germline CDR1 and CDR2: SGHRS and YFSETQ. The V end was cut by 3 bases, the J end by 4 bases, with 10 bases between. The CDR3 sequence is CASSWSGTETQYF. In DNA, the CDR3 is TGCGCCAGCAGCTGGTCCGGGACAGAGACCCAGTACTTC.

This clonotype was detected a few times. This rearrangement joins TRBV5-1 to TRBJ1-6; D may be TRBD1 (5 bases). The CDR3 is made up of 15 amino acids. CDR1 is SGHRS, CDR2 YFSETQ, per germline. V lost 4 bases, J lost 7 bases, and 15 bases lay in between. Written as DNA, the CDR3 is TGCGCCAGCAGCCCGGGGGTCAGTCCAAATTCACCCCTCCACTTT. Translated, it gives CASSPGVSPNSPLHF. Full variable domain (missing parts from reference TRBV5-1 and TRBJ1-6): KAGVTQTPRYLIKTRGQQVTLSCSPISGHRSVSWYQQTPGQGLQFLFEYFSETQRNKGNFPGRFSGRQFSNSRSEMNVSTLELGDSALYLCASSPGVSPNSPLHFGNGTRLTVT.

This chain links TRBV4-3 with TRBJ2-4; 10 positions agree with TRBD2. CDR1 is LGHNA and CDR2 is YSLEER in the germline V gene. CDR3 length: 17 amino acids. Trimming at V came to 1 base and at J to 6 bases, leaving 9 bases not matched to a gene. The CDR3 nucleotides are TGCGCCAGCAGCCAAGCTAGCGGGGGCCCTGGCCTAAACATTCAGTACTTC. This translates into CASSQASGGPGLNIQYF.

The chain employs TRBV7-9 and TRBJ2-1; D is undetermined. CDR1 is SEHNR and CDR2 is FQNEAQ in the germline V gene (reference sequence). V gave up 5 bases and J gave up 9 bases, with 11 bases separating them. The CDR3 is made up of 12 amino acids. CDR3 loop: CASSRQAVEQFF. The CDR3 DNA follows: TGTGCCAGCAGCCGCCAGGCTGTTGAGCAGTTCTTC.

This clonotype was found many times. The V and J genes are TRBV3-1 and TRBJ2-1, with D unresolved. Deletions cut 0 bases from V and 7 bases from J, with 4 bases between. In germline, CDR1 is LGHDT, CDR2 YNNKEL (reference sequence). This CDR3 has 12 residues. The CDR3 bases are TGTGCCAGCAGCCAAGATGAAAATGAGCAGTTCTTC. Its protein product is CASSQDENEQFF.

This clonotype was counted many times. The chain is built from TRBV20-1 and TRBJ1-5; D may be TRBD1 (6 bases). The CDR3 has 13 residues. V lost 1 base and J lost 4, with 8 bases in between. Per germline, CDR1 DFQATT and CDR2 SNEGSKA (reference sequence). Written as DNA, the CDR3 is TGCAGTGCTAGAGGGCAGGGGAATCAGCCCCAGCATTTT. It is translated as CSARGQGNQPQHF.

This clonotype appeared many times. This chain links TRBV30 with TRBJ1-1; 7 nucleotides line up with TRBD1. Germline values: CDR1 GTSNPN, CDR2 SVGIG (reference sequence). The CDR3 is 14 amino acids. The trim removed 3 bases at V and 8 bases at J, leaving 12 bases unmatched. CDR3 nucleotide sequence: TGTGCCTGGAGCCCAGACAGGGTGCGGGGGGAAGCTTTCTTT. Translating it yields CAWSPDRVRGEAFF.

This rearrangement joins TRBV7-2 to TRBJ2-3; D gene ambiguous. The CDR3 length is 11 residues. V was clipped by 4 bases and J by 6 bases, with 5 bases between them. In germline, CDR1 is SGHTA, CDR2 FQGNSA. CDR3 protein: CASSYMDTQYF. The CDR3 nucleotides read TGTGCCAGCAGCTATATGGATACGCAGTATTTT.